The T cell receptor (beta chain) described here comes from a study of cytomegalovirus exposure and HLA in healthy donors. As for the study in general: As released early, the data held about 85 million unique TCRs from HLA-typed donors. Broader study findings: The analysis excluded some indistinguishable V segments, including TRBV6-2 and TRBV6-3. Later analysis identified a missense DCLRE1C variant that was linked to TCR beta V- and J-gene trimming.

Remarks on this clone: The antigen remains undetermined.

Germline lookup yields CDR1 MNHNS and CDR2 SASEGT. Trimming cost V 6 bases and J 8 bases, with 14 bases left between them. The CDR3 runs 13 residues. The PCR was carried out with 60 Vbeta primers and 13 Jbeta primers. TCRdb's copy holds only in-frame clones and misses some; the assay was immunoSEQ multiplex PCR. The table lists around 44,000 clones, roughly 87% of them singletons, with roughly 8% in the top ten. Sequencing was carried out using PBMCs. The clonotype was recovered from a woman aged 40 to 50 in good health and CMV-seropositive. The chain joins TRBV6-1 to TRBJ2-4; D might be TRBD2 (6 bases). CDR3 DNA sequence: TGTGCCAGCAGGCCCCTGACTAGGGACATTCAGTACTTC. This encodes CASRPLTRDIQYF.